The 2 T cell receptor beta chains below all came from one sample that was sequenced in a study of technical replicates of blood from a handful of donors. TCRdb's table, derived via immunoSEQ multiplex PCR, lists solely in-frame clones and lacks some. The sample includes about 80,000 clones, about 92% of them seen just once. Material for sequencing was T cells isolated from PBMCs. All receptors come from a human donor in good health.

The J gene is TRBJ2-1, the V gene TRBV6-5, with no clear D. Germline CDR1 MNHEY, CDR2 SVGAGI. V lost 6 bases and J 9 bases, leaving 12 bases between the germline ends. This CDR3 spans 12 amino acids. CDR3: CASREDSSEQFF. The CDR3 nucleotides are TGTGCCAGCAGGGAAGATAGCAGTGAGCAGTTCTTC.

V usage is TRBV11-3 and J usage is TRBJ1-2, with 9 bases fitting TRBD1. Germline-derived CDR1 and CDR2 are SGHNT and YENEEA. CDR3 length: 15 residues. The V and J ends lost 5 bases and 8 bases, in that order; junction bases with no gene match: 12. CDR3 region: CASSRETGGLGGYTF. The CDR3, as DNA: TGTGCCAGCAGCCGAGAGACAGGGGGGCTTGGAGGCTACACCTTC. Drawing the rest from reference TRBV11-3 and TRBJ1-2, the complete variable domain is EAGVVQSPRYKIIEKKQPVAFWCNPISGHNTLYWYLQNLGQGPELLIRYENEEAVDDSQLPKDRFSAERLKGVDSTLKIQPAELGDSAVYLCASSRETGGLGGYTFGSGTRLTVV.